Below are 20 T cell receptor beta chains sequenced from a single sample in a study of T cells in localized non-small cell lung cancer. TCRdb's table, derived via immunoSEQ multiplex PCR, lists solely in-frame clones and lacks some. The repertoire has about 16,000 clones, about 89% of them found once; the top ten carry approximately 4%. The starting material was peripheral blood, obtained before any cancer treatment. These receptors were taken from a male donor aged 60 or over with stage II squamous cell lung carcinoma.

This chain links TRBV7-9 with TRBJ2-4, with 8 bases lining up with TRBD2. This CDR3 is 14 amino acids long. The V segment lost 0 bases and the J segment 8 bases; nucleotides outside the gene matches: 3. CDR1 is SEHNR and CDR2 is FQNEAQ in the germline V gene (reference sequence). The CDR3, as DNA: TGTGCCAGCAGCTTAGCGATCGGGGGGGACATTCAGTACTTC. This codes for CASSLAIGGDIQYF. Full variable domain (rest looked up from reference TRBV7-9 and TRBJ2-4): DTGVSQNPRHKITKRGQNVTFRCDPISEHNRLYWYRQTLGQGPEFLTYFQNEAQLEKSRLLSDRFSAERPKGSFSTLEIQRTEQGDSAMYLCASSLAIGGDIQYFGAGTRLSVL.

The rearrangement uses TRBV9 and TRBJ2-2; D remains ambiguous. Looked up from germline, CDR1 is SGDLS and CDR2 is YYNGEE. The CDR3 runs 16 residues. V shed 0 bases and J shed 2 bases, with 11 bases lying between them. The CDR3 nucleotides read TGTGCCAGCAGCGTAGTCCCGGACCGTAACACCGGGGAGCTGTTTTTT. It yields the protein CASSVVPDRNTGELFF.

This chain's CDR3 is CASSPGGNTEAFF. CDR3 DNA sequence: TGTGCCAGCTCACCAGGAGGGAATACGGAAGCTTTCTTT. The chain links TRBV18 to TRBJ1-1, with no clear D. The germline V gene has CDR1 KGHSH and CDR2 LQKENI. Deletions cut 2 bases from V and 8 bases from J, with 12 bases between. CDR3 length: 13 amino acids.

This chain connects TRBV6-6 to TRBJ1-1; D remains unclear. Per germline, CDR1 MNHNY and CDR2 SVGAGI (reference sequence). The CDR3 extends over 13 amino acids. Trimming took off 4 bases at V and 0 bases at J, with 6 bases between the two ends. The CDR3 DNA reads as TGTGCCAGCAGTTCACAGTTGAACACTGAAGCTTTCTTT. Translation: CASSSQLNTEAFF.

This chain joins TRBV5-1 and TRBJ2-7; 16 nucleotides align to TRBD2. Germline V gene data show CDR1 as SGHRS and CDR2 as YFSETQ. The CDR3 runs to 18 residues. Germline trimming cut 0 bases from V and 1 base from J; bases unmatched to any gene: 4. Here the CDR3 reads CASSLAGTSGRVSYEQYF. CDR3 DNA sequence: TGCGCCAGCAGCTTGGCGGGGACTAGCGGGAGGGTGTCCTACGAGCAGTACTTC.

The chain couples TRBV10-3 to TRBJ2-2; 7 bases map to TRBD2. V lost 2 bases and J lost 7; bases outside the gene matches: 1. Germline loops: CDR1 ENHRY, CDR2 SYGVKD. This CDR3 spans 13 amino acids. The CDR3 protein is CAISEAGDGELFF. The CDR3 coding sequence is TGTGCCATCAGTGAGGCGGGAGACGGGGAGCTGTTTTTT.

Here the CDR3 DNA reads TGTGCCAGCAGGACAGGGGGCGCCGGCTACACCTTC. Translated: CASRTGGAGYTF. This chain joins TRBV7-6 and TRBJ1-2, with 10 nucleotides matching TRBD1. Unmatched junction bases numbered 3, after V lost 6 bases and J lost 8 bases. Germline values: CDR1 SGHVS, CDR2 FNYEAQ. CDR3 size: 12 residues.

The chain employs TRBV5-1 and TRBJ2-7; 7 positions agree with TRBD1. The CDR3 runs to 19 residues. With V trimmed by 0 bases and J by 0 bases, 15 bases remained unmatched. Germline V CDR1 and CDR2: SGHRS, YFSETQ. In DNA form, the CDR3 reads TGCGCCAGCAGCTTGGTCCCTAGGACAGGAGGCTCCCTCTCCTACGAGCAGTACTTC. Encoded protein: CASSLVPRTGGSLSYEQYF.

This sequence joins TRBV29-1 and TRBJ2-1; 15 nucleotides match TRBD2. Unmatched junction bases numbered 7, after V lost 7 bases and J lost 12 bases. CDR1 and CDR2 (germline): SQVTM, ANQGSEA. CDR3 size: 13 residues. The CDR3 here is CSAPGLAGGPQFF. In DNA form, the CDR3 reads TGCAGCGCCCCCGGACTAGCGGGAGGGCCGCAGTTCTTC.

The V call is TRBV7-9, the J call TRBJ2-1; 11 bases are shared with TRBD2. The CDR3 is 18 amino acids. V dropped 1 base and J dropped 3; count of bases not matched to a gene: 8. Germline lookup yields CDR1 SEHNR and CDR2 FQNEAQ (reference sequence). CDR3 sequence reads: CASSLETIAGGGYNEQFF. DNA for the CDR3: TGTGCCAGCAGCTTAGAGACTATAGCGGGAGGGGGCTACAATGAGCAGTTCTTC.

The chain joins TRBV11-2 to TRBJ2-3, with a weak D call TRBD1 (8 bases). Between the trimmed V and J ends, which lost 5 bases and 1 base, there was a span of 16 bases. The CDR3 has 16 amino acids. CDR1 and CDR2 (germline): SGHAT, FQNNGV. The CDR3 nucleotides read TGTGCCAGCAGCCCACAGGGGGGGATGGGCACAGATACGCAGTATTTT. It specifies CASSPQGGMGTDTQYF.

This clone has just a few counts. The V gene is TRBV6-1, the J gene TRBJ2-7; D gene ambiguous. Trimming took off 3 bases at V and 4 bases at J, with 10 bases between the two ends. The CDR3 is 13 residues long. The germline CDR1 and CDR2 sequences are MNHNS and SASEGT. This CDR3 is CASSEGRAYEQYF. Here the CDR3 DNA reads TGTGCCAGCAGTGAGGGTCGAGCTTACGAGCAGTACTTC.

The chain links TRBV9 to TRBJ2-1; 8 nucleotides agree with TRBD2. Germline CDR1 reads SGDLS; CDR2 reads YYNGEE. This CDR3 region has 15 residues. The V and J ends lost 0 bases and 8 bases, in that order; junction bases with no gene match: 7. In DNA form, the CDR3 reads TGTGCCAGCAGCGTAGGAGCGGGAGCAAGCGATGAGCAGTTCTTC. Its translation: CASSVGAGASDEQFF. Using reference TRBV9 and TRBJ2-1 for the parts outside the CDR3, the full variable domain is DSGVTQTPKHLITATGQRVTLRCSPRSGDLSVYWYQQSLDQGLQFLIQYYNGEERAKGNILERFSAQQFPDLHSELNLSSLELGDSALYFCASSVGAGASDEQFFGPGTRLTVL.

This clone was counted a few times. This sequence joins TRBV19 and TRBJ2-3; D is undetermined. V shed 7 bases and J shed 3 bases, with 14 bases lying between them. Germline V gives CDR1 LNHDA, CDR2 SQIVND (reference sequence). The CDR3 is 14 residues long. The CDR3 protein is CASKALAETDTQYF. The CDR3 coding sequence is TGTGCCAGTAAAGCACTGGCAGAGACAGATACGCAGTATTTT.

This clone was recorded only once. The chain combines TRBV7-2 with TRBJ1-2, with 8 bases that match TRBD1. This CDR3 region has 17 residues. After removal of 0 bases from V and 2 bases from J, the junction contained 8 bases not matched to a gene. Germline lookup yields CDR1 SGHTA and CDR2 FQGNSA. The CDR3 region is CASSLARLRQGNYGYTF. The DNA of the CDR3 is TGTGCCAGCAGCTTAGCGCGGTTACGACAGGGGAACTATGGCTACACCTTC.

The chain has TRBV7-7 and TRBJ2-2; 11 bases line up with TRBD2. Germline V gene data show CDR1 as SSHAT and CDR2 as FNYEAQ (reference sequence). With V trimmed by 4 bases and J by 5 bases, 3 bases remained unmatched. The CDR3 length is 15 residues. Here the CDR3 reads CASSSTSGRTGELFF. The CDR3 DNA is TGTGCCAGCAGCTCCACTAGCGGGAGAACCGGGGAGCTGTTTTTT.

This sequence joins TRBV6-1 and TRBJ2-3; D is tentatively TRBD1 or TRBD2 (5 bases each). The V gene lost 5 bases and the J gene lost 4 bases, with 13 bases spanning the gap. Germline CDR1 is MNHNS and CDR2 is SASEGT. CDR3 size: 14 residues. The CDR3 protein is CASSRDGISDTQYF. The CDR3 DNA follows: TGTGCCAGCAGTCGGGACGGGATATCAGATACGCAGTATTTT.

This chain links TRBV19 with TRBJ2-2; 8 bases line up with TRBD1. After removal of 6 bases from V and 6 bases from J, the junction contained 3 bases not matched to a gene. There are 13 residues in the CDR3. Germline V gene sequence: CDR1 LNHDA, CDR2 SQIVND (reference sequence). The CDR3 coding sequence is TGTGCCAGTAGCGGACAGGGACCCGGGGAGCTGTTTTTT. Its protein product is CASSGQGPGELFF.

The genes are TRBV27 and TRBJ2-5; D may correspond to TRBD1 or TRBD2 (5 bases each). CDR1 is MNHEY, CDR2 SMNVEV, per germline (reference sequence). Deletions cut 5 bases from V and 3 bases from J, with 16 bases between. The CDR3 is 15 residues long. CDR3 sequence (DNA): TGTGCCAGCAGTCTCGGGACCCTGAGGGAAGAGACCCAGTACTTC. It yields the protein CASSLGTLREETQYF.

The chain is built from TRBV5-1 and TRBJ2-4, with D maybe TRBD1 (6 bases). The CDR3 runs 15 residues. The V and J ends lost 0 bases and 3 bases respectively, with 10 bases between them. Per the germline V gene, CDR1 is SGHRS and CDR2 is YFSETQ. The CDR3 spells CASSLAPGVKNIQYF. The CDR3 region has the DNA TGCGCCAGCAGCTTGGCCCCAGGGGTCAAAAACATTCAGTACTTC.